This T cell receptor (beta chain) appears in the sequencing data of a study of T cell responses to AZD1222 COVID-19 vaccine. Sequencing used immunoSEQ multiplex PCR; TCRdb keeps in-frame clones, though not all of them. The table includes 85,000 or so clones, 86% detected once. Analyses pooled second doses at about 4 or about 12 weeks. A remark on this clone: Its target is unknown.

Trimming cost V 5 bases and J 3 bases, with 11 bases left between them. Germline loops: CDR1 SGHRS, CDR2 YFSETQ. The CDR3 runs to 14 residues. Study-wide results and limits: Spike-specific TCR breadth and depth grew following two AZD1222 doses. Donors, mostly white British, included more females; clonal diversity was possibly underestimated. CD4 TCRs covered the whole spike, strongest at regions 160-218 and 743-854.

The sequences come from peripheral blood, collected 28 days after the second AZD1222 dose. This chain uses TRBV5-1 with TRBJ2-2; D might be TRBD2 (5 bases). The TCR comes from an adult who received the AZD1222 COVID-19 vaccine. CDR3 DNA: TGCGCCAGCAGTCGGGGATTGGACACCGGGGAGCTGTTTTTT. Translation gives CASSRGLDTGELFF.